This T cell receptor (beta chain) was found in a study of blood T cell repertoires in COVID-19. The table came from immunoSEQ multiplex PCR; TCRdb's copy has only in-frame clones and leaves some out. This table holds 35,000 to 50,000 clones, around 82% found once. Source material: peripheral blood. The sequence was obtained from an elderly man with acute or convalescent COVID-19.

The CDR3 bases are TGTGCCAGCAGTCGACGGGGGAACTCGAACACCGGGGAGCTGTTTTTT. Its translation is CASSRRGNSNTGELFF. The chain joins TRBV6-6 to TRBJ2-2, with D possibly matching TRBD2 (6 bases). The length of the CDR3 is 16 residues. Germline-derived CDR1 and CDR2 are MNHNY and SVGAGI (reference sequence). Trimming cost V 5 bases and J 0 bases, with 13 bases left between them.